These 32 T cell receptor beta chains originate from one sample sequenced in a study of lymphopenia after photon versus proton radiotherapy. TCRdb's copy holds only in-frame clones and misses some; the assay was immunoSEQ multiplex PCR. The sample shows roughly 25,000 clones, over 85% of them seen only once. Sample: peripheral blood, taken from a patient treated with photon-based radiotherapy. The receptors originated from a woman aged 50 to 65 with cholangiocarcinoma.

The genes are TRBV7-2 and TRBJ1-5, with no clear D. The CDR3 is 15 residues long. Trimming took 2 bases from V and 7 from J, leaving 15 bases between them. The germline CDR1 and CDR2 sequences are SGHTA and FQGNSA. CDR3: CASSLLRFPGQPQHF. In DNA, the CDR3 is TGTGCCAGCAGCTTATTGCGGTTCCCCGGACAGCCCCAGCATTTT.

This sequence joins TRBV7-9 and TRBJ1-1; the D gene is possibly TRBD1 (5 bases). V was pared by 2 bases and J by 11 bases, with 12 bases between. CDR1 SEHNR and CDR2 FQNEAQ come from the germline V gene (reference sequence). The CDR3 length is 12 residues. The CDR3 nucleotides are TGTGCCAGCAGCTTAAGGCAGGGTTGGGCTTTCTTT. Residues: CASSLRQGWAFF.

The V call is TRBV4-3, the J call TRBJ1-4; 7 nucleotides agree with TRBD1. This CDR3 is built from 14 residues. With 0 bases clipped from V and 10 bases from J, the junction kept 5 bases outside the gene matches. Germline V lookup: CDR1 LGHNA, CDR2 YSLEER. The CDR3, as DNA: TGCGCCAGCAGCCAAGAAGGCAGGGGGGGAAAACTGTTTTTT. This encodes CASSQEGRGGKLFF.

The chain recombines TRBV5-8 with TRBJ2-3; the D is unclear. The CDR3 runs to 16 residues. Germline V gives CDR1 SGHTS, CDR2 YDEGEE. Trimming pared 3 bases from V and 2 bases from J, leaving 16 bases between. DNA for the CDR3: TGTGCCAGCAGCTGGCTGGCGTTCATGCACACAGATACGCAGTATTTT. This gives the protein CASSWLAFMHTDTQYF.

The chain joins TRBV6-6 to TRBJ1-3; tentatively, D is TRBD1 (5 bases). The CDR3 runs 14 residues. V lost 4 bases, J lost 1 base, and 8 bases lay in between. The germline V gene encodes CDR1 MNHNY and CDR2 SVGAGI (reference sequence). The CDR3 coding sequence is TGTGCCAGCAGTTTGAGGGGATCTGGAAACACCATATATTTT. This sequence encodes CASSLRGSGNTIYF.

This clone has more than one count but fewer than ten. This rearrangement joins TRBV10-1 to TRBJ2-1; 9 bases are a match to TRBD2. This CDR3 is 16 amino acids long. Germline CDR1 and CDR2: WNHNN and SYGVQD (reference sequence). The trim removed 0 bases at V and 6 bases at J, leaving 6 bases unmatched. CDR3 bases: TGCGCCAGCAGTGAGTCAACTAGCGGGTATGGCAATGAGCAGTTCTTC. This codes for CASSESTSGYGNEQFF.

The genes are TRBV27 and TRBJ2-2; 7 bases match TRBD1. The germline V gene encodes CDR1 MNHEY and CDR2 SMNVEV (reference sequence). The length of the CDR3 is 15 residues. After removal of 5 bases from V and 2 bases from J, the junction contained 5 bases not matched to a gene. CDR3 bases: TGTGCCAGCAGTCGCCGGGACAGCAACACCGGGGAGCTGTTTTTT. Amino acids: CASSRRDSNTGELFF.

This clone was counted only a few times. This sequence joins TRBV6-1 and TRBJ1-2; D remains unclear. Germline CDR1 MNHNS, CDR2 SASEGT. There are 14 residues in the CDR3. V dropped 6 bases and J dropped 8 bases, with 19 bases sitting between them. The CDR3, as DNA: TGTGCCAGCAGGACCCACGGGCTTTGGCCGGGCTACACCTTC. This sequence encodes CASRTHGLWPGYTF.

The chain has TRBV2 and TRBJ1-2; tentative D call: TRBD1 (5 bases). CDR3 size: 13 residues. Germline assignment: CDR1 SNHLY and CDR2 FYNNEI. Trimming pared 1 base from V and 4 bases from J, leaving 7 bases between. The CDR3 region has the DNA TGTGCCAGCAGTGAAGTCGGGGGCTATGGCTACACCTTC. This sequence encodes CASSEVGGYGYTF.

The V and J genes are TRBV2 and TRBJ1-1; TRBD1 aligns across 9 bases. This CDR3 has 13 amino acids. V dropped 10 bases and J dropped 4; count of bases not matched to a gene: 7. Germline V gives CDR1 SNHLY, CDR2 FYNNEI. CDR3 region: CATRQGVATEAFF. Written as DNA, the CDR3 is TGTGCCACACGACAGGGGGTGGCCACTGAAGCTTTCTTT.

This clone appeared a single time. This sequence joins TRBV5-8 and TRBJ1-2; weak D call: TRBD1 (5 bases). The CDR3 covers 13 residues. Germline CDR1 SGHTS, CDR2 YDEGEE. The V gene lost 7 bases and the J gene lost 3 bases, with 13 bases spanning the gap. The CDR3 nucleotides are TGTGCCAGCTCGACGGGGACGGACTATGGCTACACCTTC. This translates into CASSTGTDYGYTF.

This chain connects TRBV18 to TRBJ1-2, with D unclear. The CDR3 runs to 15 residues. V was cut by 2 bases and J by 0 bases, with 10 bases left in between. The V gene's germline CDR1 is KGHSH and CDR2 LQKENI. For the CDR3, the DNA is TGTGCCAGCTCACCAATCCGGGATGCTAACTATGGCTACACCTTC. Translating gives CASSPIRDANYGYTF.

The V call is TRBV7-6, the J call TRBJ2-7, with TRBD1 matching over 7 bases. The CDR3 length is 13 residues. Germline V gives CDR1 SGHVS, CDR2 FNYEAQ. Trimming cost V 6 bases and J 3 bases; bases outside gene matches: 5. CDR3 region: CASSPGQIYEQYF. For the CDR3, the DNA is TGTGCCAGCAGTCCGGGACAGATCTACGAGCAGTACTTC.

This chain links TRBV4-3 with TRBJ2-1; D is possibly TRBD1 or TRBD2 (6 bases each). CDR3 size: 16 residues. The ends were cut back, 5 bases at V and 0 bases at J, with 14 bases in the middle. Germline CDR1 is LGHNA and CDR2 is YSLEER. The CDR3 DNA is TGCGCCAGCAGCGCCCGGGGGCTTAGCTCCTACAATGAGCAGTTCTTC. This translates into CASSARGLSSYNEQFF.

The chain employs TRBV7-9 and TRBJ1-2, with TRBD1 as a possible D gene (6 bases). Trimming removed 0 bases at V and 8 bases at J, with 16 bases between. The length of the CDR3 is 15 residues. Germline V CDR1 and CDR2: SEHNR, FQNEAQ (reference sequence). DNA for the CDR3: TGTGCCAGCAGCTTAGCGCCTGTAGGGGGAGAAGGCTACACCTTC. This sequence encodes CASSLAPVGGEGYTF.

The gene calls are TRBV7-2 and TRBJ1-2; tentatively, D is TRBD1 (6 bases). Germline lookup yields CDR1 SGHTA and CDR2 FQGNSA. The V gene lost 5 bases and the J gene lost 2 bases, with 12 bases spanning the gap. The CDR3 runs 14 residues. CDR3 DNA: TGTGCCAGCAGCGCTCAGGGGAAGAACTATGGCTACACCTTC. This sequence encodes CASSAQGKNYGYTF.

V usage is TRBV10-3 and J usage is TRBJ2-3, with 8 positions matching TRBD2. V lost 6 bases and J lost 1; bases outside the gene matches: 15. Per the germline V gene, CDR1 is ENHRY and CDR2 is SYGVKD. The CDR3 is 18 amino acids. In nucleotides, the CDR3 is TGTGCCATCAGGGCTCCCCCTGGGGTAGCGGGGCGCACAGATACGCAGTATTTT. It codes for CAIRAPPGVAGRTDTQYF.

The chain carries TRBV25-1 and TRBJ2-3; possibly TRBD2 for D (6 bases). The CDR3 consists of 13 residues. V lost 6 bases and J lost 3, with 10 bases in between. Germline CDR1 is MGHDK and CDR2 is SYGVNS. The CDR3 spells CASSSGGTDTQYF. In DNA, the CDR3 is TGTGCCAGCAGCTCAGGAGGGACAGATACGCAGTATTTT.

The chain employs TRBV16 and TRBJ1-2, with D possibly being TRBD1 (5 bases). Trimming shortened V by 4 bases and J by 2 bases, and 17 bases separated the two germline ends. Germline V gene sequence: CDR1 KGHSY, CDR2 FQNENV. The CDR3 covers 16 residues. CDR3 in amino acids: CASSPNLRALNYGYTF. CDR3 nucleotides: TGTGCCAGCAGCCCGAACCTCAGGGCCCTGAACTATGGCTACACCTTC.

This clone was recorded only once. CDR3 DNA: TGTGCCAGTAGTCGTATGTATCTGGAGAGCAACTATGGCTACACCTTC. This codes for CASSRMYLESNYGYTF. V is TRBV19 and J is TRBJ1-2; D remains unclear. V was trimmed by 5 bases and J by 2 bases, leaving 18 bases between them. The germline V gene has CDR1 LNHDA and CDR2 SQIVND (reference sequence). The CDR3 totals 16 residues.

The chain is built from TRBV29-1 and TRBJ2-3; 8 positions agree with TRBD2. Germline V gene lookup returns CDR1 SQVTM and CDR2 ANQGSEA. The CDR3 is 13 residues long. Trimming cost V 3 bases and J 3 bases; bases outside gene matches: 2. The CDR3 loop reads CSVEAGGTDTQYF. CDR3 nucleotides: TGCAGCGTTGAGGCGGGGGGTACAGATACGCAGTATTTT.

This chain connects TRBV18 to TRBJ2-2, with a possible D match to TRBD1 (5 bases). The CDR3 is 13 residues long. V dropped 11 bases and J dropped 0 bases, with 10 bases sitting between them. The germline CDR1 and CDR2 sequences are KGHSH and LQKENI. The DNA of the CDR3 is TGTGCCGCTTCGACAGCGAACACCGGGGAGCTGTTTTTT. Its translation: CAASTANTGELFF.

The CDR3 DNA sequence: TGTGCCAGCAGCTTTCACCCGGCTGGTAGCAGGTTAGATGAGCAGTTCTTC. Protein sequence: CASSFHPAGSRLDEQFF. The V call is TRBV11-2, the J call TRBJ2-1, with unresolved D. Germline CDR1 SGHAT, CDR2 FQNNGV. The V and J ends lost 3 bases and 8 bases respectively, with 23 bases between them. The CDR3 extends over 17 amino acids. The entire variable domain, with the rest obtained from reference TRBV11-2 and TRBJ2-1, is as follows: EAGVAQSPRYKIIEKRQSVAFWCNPISGHATLYWYQQILGQGPKLLIQFQNNGVVDDSQLPKDRFSAERLKGVDSTLKIQPAKLEDSAVYLCASSFHPAGSRLDEQFFGPGTRLTVL.

A single count supports this clone. The genes are TRBV18 and TRBJ1-1; unclear D gene. Trimming shortened V by 4 bases and J by 2 bases, and 8 bases separated the two germline ends. This CDR3 region has 13 residues. Germline-derived CDR1 and CDR2 are KGHSH and LQKENI. The CDR3: CASSQQLNTEAFF. The CDR3 bases are TGTGCCAGCTCACAACAGCTTAACACTGAAGCTTTCTTT.

The rearrangement uses TRBV30 and TRBJ1-2, with 8 bases identical to TRBD1. Per the germline V gene, CDR1 is GTSNPN and CDR2 is SVGIG (reference sequence). After removal of 2 bases from V and 3 bases from J, the junction contained 5 bases not matched to a gene. The CDR3 has 14 amino acids. CDR3 region: CAWSLTGGYYGYTF. DNA for the CDR3: TGTGCCTGGAGTTTAACAGGGGGGTACTATGGCTACACCTTC.

The genes are TRBV4-3 and TRBJ1-1; unclear D gene. The CDR3 loop spans 12 amino acids. V dropped 5 bases and J dropped 5 bases, with 9 bases sitting between them. CDR1 and CDR2 from the germline V gene are LGHNA and YSLEER. CDR3 DNA: TGCGCCAGCAGCTACCTTGGGACTGAAGCTTTCTTT. It is translated as CASSYLGTEAFF.

The rearrangement links TRBV6-5 to TRBJ2-2, with D possibly called TRBD1 or TRBD2 (5 bases each). This CDR3 comprises 15 residues. Per germline, CDR1 MNHEY and CDR2 SVGAGI. Trimming removed 8 bases at V and 2 bases at J, with 15 bases between. CDR3 protein: CASLKARGNTGELFF. As DNA, the CDR3 is TGTGCCAGCCTCAAAGCGAGGGGTAACACCGGGGAGCTGTTTTTT.

The chain combines TRBV14 with TRBJ1-1; D remains ambiguous. Trimming cost V 7 bases and J 8 bases, with 14 bases left between them. The germline V gene encodes CDR1 SGHDN and CDR2 FVKESK. The CDR3 is 12 amino acids. CDR3 DNA: TGTGCCAGCAAAGACCTAAAAGTGGAAGCTTTCTTT. Its protein is CASKDLKVEAFF.

The chain has TRBV6-6 and TRBJ2-7; tentatively, D is TRBD1 or TRBD2 (5 bases each). The CDR3 length is 14 residues. Germline assignment: CDR1 MNHNY and CDR2 SVGAGI (reference sequence). With 5 bases removed from V and 6 bases from J, the gap between germline ends came to 17 bases. This chain's CDR3 is CASSEGQGGTEQYF. The CDR3 nucleotides read TGTGCCAGCAGTGAGGGGCAGGGTGGTACCGAGCAGTACTTC.

The rearrangement joins TRBV5-4 to TRBJ1-6; 9 nucleotides line up with TRBD1. CDR3 size: 16 residues. Germline CDR1 is SGHNT and CDR2 is YYREEE (reference sequence). V was pared by 0 bases and J by 7 bases, with 5 bases of the junction left unmatched. The CDR3 sequence: CASSLAGGQGNSPLHF. The DNA of the CDR3 is TGTGCCAGCAGCTTGGCTGGGGGACAGGGAAATTCACCCCTCCACTTT.

The J gene is TRBJ2-3, the V gene TRBV10-3, with unresolved D. The germline gives CDR1 ENHRY, CDR2 SYGVKD. V lost 7 bases to trimming and J lost 6 bases, with 20 bases between them. This CDR3 comprises 15 residues. CDR3 nucleotides: TGTGCCATCACCAACGGGCCGGCCTTTAGGGATACGCAGTATTTT. Translating it yields CAITNGPAFRDTQYF.

The chain joins TRBV6-4 to TRBJ2-1; TRBD1 matches at 10 bases. The CDR3 extends over 15 amino acids. Germline V gives CDR1 MRHNA, CDR2 SNTAGT. With 0 bases clipped from V and 7 bases from J, the junction kept 3 bases outside the gene matches. The CDR3 DNA is TGTGCCAGCAGTGACTCGGGACAGGGGAGGAATGAGCAGTTCTTC. The encoded protein is CASSDSGQGRNEQFF.